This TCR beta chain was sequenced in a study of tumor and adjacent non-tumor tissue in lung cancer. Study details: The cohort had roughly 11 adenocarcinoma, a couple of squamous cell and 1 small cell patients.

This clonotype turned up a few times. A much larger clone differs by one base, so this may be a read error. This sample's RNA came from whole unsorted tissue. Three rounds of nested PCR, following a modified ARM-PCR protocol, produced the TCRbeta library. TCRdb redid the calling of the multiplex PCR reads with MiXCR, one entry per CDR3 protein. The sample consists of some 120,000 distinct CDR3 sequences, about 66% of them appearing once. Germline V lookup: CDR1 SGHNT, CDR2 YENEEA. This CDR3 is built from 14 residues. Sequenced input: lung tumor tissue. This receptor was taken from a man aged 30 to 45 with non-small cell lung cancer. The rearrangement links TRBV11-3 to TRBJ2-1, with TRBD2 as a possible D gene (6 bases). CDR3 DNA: TGTGCCAGCAGCTTAGAGCGGGGAGACAATAAGCAGTTCTTC. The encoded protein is CASSLERGDNKQFF.